This paragraph covers one T cell receptor beta chain sequence. Its antigen is currently unknown. These data belong to a study of cytomegalovirus exposure and HLA in healthy donors. About the study: Membership in the Caucasian-associated ancestry cluster was found for around 81% of 350 to 450 genotyped donors. Study results and limitations: The listing of roughly 160 TCR beta chains classed them as cytomegalovirus-associated.

Both 60 Vbeta primers and 13 Jbeta primers went into the PCR. Here immunoSEQ multiplex PCR was the method, and the copy in TCRdb shows in-frame clones only, minus some. Seen in this sample are under 200,000 clones; the ten most common clones hold approximately 2.3%. Germline V gene data show CDR1 as GTSNPN and CDR2 as SVGIG (reference sequence). CDR3 length: 15 amino acids. The sequence derives from a man aged 25 to 40 in good health and CMV-seronegative. Sequenced material: PBMCs. The V gene is TRBV30, the J gene TRBJ2-5; D gene uncertain. The J call is uncertain, as TRBJ2-7 better fits the DNA end. CDR3 residues: CAWSPFGSNSYEQYF. For the CDR3, the DNA is TGTGCCTGGAGTCCCTTCGGGTCGAACTCCTACGAGCAGTACTTC.